The clone carrying this TCR beta chain has at least ten counts. The antigen remains unidentified. The read comes to an end 3 residues before the CDR3 does, leaving the germline J gene to fill in the end. The sample originates from a study of T cell clonality in common variable immunodeficiency. Study-wide findings and caveats: CVID subjects had higher TCRbeta clonality than healthy controls, most marked in about a third. Fewer deletions and N-nucleotide insertions were reportedly seen in common variable immunodeficiency TCR beta sequences.

Data came from immunoSEQ multiplex PCR; TCRdb stores just in-frame clones and leaves some out. The repertoire consists of roughly 43,000 clones, none detected only once. Germline V gene sequence: CDR1 LNHDA, CDR2 SQIVND (reference sequence). CDR3 length: 14 residues. V dropped 3 bases and J dropped 5; count of bases not matched to a gene: 6. Sequences were obtained from peripheral blood mononuclear cells. This receptor was identified in a person aged 18-70 years in good health. This rearrangement joins TRBV19 to TRBJ1-1; TRBD1 matches 7 bases. Incomplete CDR3 DNA: TGTGCCAGTAGTATGACAGGGAGGAGAACTGAA. Its translation is CASSMTGRRTE. From start to end, the CDR3 is CASSMTGRRTEAFF. Full variable domain (missing parts from reference TRBV19 and TRBJ1-1): DGGITQSPKYLFRKEGQNVTLSCEQNLNHDAMYWYRQDPGQGLRLIYYSQIVNDFQKGDIAEGYSVSREKKESFPLTVTSAQKNPTAFYLCASSMTGRRTEAFFGQGTRLTVV.